The clone carrying this TCR beta chain was counted ten times or more. What it binds is not known. CDR1 and CDR2 from the germline V gene are SGHTA and FQGNSA. Trimming removed 5 bases at V and 5 bases at J, with 16 bases between. CDR3 size: 14 residues. The sample belongs to a study of regulatory T cells in long-lasting Graves disease. The study, taken as a whole, reports: TRBV28, TRBJ1-2 and TRBJ2-5 were favored in persistent disease. Relative to newly diagnosed Graves' patients, persistent ones had lower TCR diversity.

Specified time point: persistent/refractory GD, antithyroid drugs over 5 years with positive TRAb. Construction of the TCR library relied on RNA isolated from PBMCs. Arm-PCR of CDR3 regions with iRepertoire HTBI primers generated TCR beta libraries. TCRdb re-derived calls from the multiplex PCR reads in MiXCR, one entry per CDR3 protein. The sample has some 420,000 distinct CDR3 sequences; roughly 23% are singletons. The receptor was isolated from a female donor with Graves disease. The V and J genes are TRBV7-2 and TRBJ2-7, with D maybe TRBD2 (6 bases). The material was peripheral blood mononuclear cells (PBMCs), obtained when the disease was refractory, from a patient treated with antithyroid drugs. The CDR3 region is CASSPAGTWNEQYF. The CDR3, as DNA: TGTGCCAGCAGCCCAGCCGGGACTTGGAACGAGCAGTACTTC.